One sample yielded the 17 T cell receptor beta chains listed below, sequenced in a study of response to subunit inactivated influenza vaccine (dated by TCRdb to the late 2010s). Library preparation employed RT-PCR. Data came from an Illumina HiSeq 2500. TCRdb redid the processing of the public reads, applying fastp at Q25 and MiXCR, and retained in-frame beta chains. One record per CDR3 amino acid sequence lists the most common genes and DNA. This sample lists about 650,000 distinct CDR3 sequences; 14% were detected once. Roughly 7.2% of the sample is taken by the ten largest. The sequenced sample was PBMCs from blood, obtained around 15 days before vaccination. The receptors derive from a man in his forties or fifties who received an inactivated influenza vaccine. Donor details come from another sample of the same person, matched by shared clones.

The chain combines TRBV27 with TRBJ2-7, with 8 bases fitting TRBD2. The CDR3 length is 15 residues. Germline V gives CDR1 MNHEY, CDR2 SMNVEV (reference sequence). The V gene end was trimmed by 0 bases and the J gene end by 4 bases; junction bases not matched to a gene: 5. The CDR3 reads CASSLSPRGDYEQYF. DNA for the CDR3: TGTGCCAGCAGTTTATCCCCGCGGGGGGATTACGAGCAGTACTTC.

V and J are TRBV20-1 and TRBJ2-5; 9 nucleotides match TRBD2. The V gene's germline CDR1 is DFQATT and CDR2 SNEGSKA (reference sequence). The CDR3 length is 13 residues. V lost 2 bases to trimming and J lost 4 bases; unmatched junction nucleotides: 2. CDR3 in DNA: TGCAGTGCTAGACTAGCGGGAATAGAGACCCAGTACTTC. Amino acid sequence: CSARLAGIETQYF.

V is TRBV5-1 and J is TRBJ2-4; 7 bases are shared with TRBD1. The CDR3 is 15 residues long. CDR1 SGHRS and CDR2 YFSETQ come from the germline V gene. V shed 1 base and J 7 bases; nucleotides not matched to a gene: 8. This chain's CDR3 is CASSLRDSQRNIQYF. DNA of the CDR3: TGCGCCAGCAGCTTGAGGGACAGCCAAAGGAACATTCAGTACTTC.

This clonotype showed up just a few times. The chain joins TRBV28 to TRBJ2-7; 9 bases line up with TRBD1. Germline values: CDR1 MDHEN, CDR2 SYDVKM. The J segment lost 2 bases and the V segment lost 7 bases, leaving 6 bases of the junction unmatched. The CDR3 is 14 residues long. CDR3 in amino acids: CASTPRDRAYEQYF. The CDR3, as DNA: TGTGCCAGCACCCCGAGGGACAGGGCCTACGAGCAGTACTTC. Based on the CDR3 plus reference TRBV28 and TRBJ2-7, the full variable domain is DVKVTQSSRYLVKRTGEKVFLECVQDMDHENMFWYRQDPGLGLRLIYFSYDVKMKEKGDIPEGYSVSREKKERFSLILESASTNQTSMYLCASTPRDRAYEQYFGPGTRLTVT.

This clonotype has at least ten counts. This chain joins TRBV20-1 and TRBJ2-1; 16 bases are shared with TRBD2. This CDR3 spans 15 amino acids. Germline lookup yields CDR1 DFQATT and CDR2 SNEGSKA (reference sequence). The trim removed 2 bases at V and 8 bases at J, leaving 3 bases unmatched. The CDR3 loop is CSARPGLAGGDEQFF. The CDR3 DNA is TGCAGTGCTAGACCGGGACTAGCGGGAGGGGATGAGCAGTTCTTC.

This clonotype came up many times. The J gene is TRBJ2-1, the V gene TRBV7-2; possible D gene TRBD2, 6 bases. The CDR3 extends over 14 amino acids. V lost 1 base to trimming and J lost 5 bases, with 9 bases between them. Germline V lookup: CDR1 SGHTA, CDR2 FQGNSA. CDR3: CASSLVEGNNEQFF. The CDR3 coding sequence is TGTGCCAGCAGCTTAGTGGAGGGAAACAATGAGCAGTTCTTC.

In this sample, this clonotype turned up once. A read error is possible here, since a much larger clone lies one base away. The V call is TRBV12-3 or TRBV12-4, the J call TRBJ2-3; TRBD2 aligns across 8 bases. The CDR3 runs 14 residues. The CDR3 DNA reads TGTGCCAGCAGTCCGGGGGGGCGTATAGATGCGCAGTATTTT. This gives the protein CASSPGGRIDAQYF.

The gene calls are TRBV12-3 or TRBV12-4 and TRBJ2-3, with 9 bases matching TRBD1. V lost 7 bases, J lost 3 bases, and 8 bases stayed unmatched. The CDR3 runs to 15 residues. CDR3 loop: CASKGQGSSTDTQYF. DNA of the CDR3: TGTGCCAGCAAAGGACAGGGGTCTAGTACAGATACGCAGTATTTT.

The V call is TRBV9, the J call TRBJ2-5; 13 bases are a match to TRBD2. Germline V lookup: CDR1 SGDLS, CDR2 YYNGEE. With 0 bases clipped from V and 5 bases from J, the junction kept 4 bases outside the gene matches. The CDR3 sequence is 16 residues long. CDR3 in amino acids: CASSVGTSGSRETQYF. CDR3 DNA: TGTGCCAGCAGCGTAGGGACTAGCGGGAGTAGGGAGACCCAGTACTTC.

The J gene is TRBJ2-2, the V gene TRBV6-1, with 9 bases identical to TRBD2. Germline V lookup: CDR1 MNHNS, CDR2 SASEGT. V lost 6 bases, J lost 2 bases, and 7 bases stayed unmatched. This CDR3 has 16 residues. The CDR3 DNA reads TGTGCCAGCAGCCCCTCTCTAGCGGGAAACACCGGGGAGCTGTTTTTT. Residues: CASSPSLAGNTGELFF.

This clonotype was seen more than once but under ten times. The chain employs TRBV7-2 and TRBJ2-1, with 7 bases aligning to TRBD2. Per the germline V gene, CDR1 is SGHTA and CDR2 is FQGNSA. Trimming took 1 base from V and 6 from J; bases not matched to a gene: 9. CDR3 length: 16 residues. The CDR3, as DNA: TGTGCCAGCAGCTTAGAGTCTACTAGCGTTTCCAATGAGCAGTTCTTC. Amino acid sequence: CASSLESTSVSNEQFF.

V is TRBV14 and J is TRBJ1-5; 9 nucleotides agree with TRBD1. J gave up 2 bases and V 0 bases, and 17 bases lay outside the gene matches. The CDR3 contains 21 residues. Germline CDR1 reads SGHDN; CDR2 reads FVKESK. CDR3 nucleotides: TGTGCCAGCAGCCAAGATAGAGGGGACAGGGACGAGGATTGGGGCAATCAGCCCCAGCATTTT. Translated: CASSQDRGDRDEDWGNQPQHF.

The rearrangement links TRBV6-2 or TRBV6-3 to TRBJ1-1; D unresolved. Trimming pared 0 bases from V and 3 bases from J, leaving 11 bases between. The CDR3 has 15 residues. CDR1 is MNHEY, CDR2 SVGEGT, per germline. The CDR3 is CASSYSLLGDTEAFF. The CDR3 DNA reads as TGTGCCAGCAGTTACTCCTTGCTGGGAGACACTGAAGCTTTCTTT.

In this sample, this clonotype turned up a few times. The rearrangement links TRBV4-2 to TRBJ1-1; the match to TRBD1 covers 8 bases. The length of the CDR3 is 15 residues. V lost 1 base, J lost 6 bases, and 7 bases stayed unmatched. Germline CDR1 is LGHNA and CDR2 is YNFKEQ. This chain's CDR3 is CASSQVQGAIAEAFF. DNA for the CDR3: TGTGCCAGCAGCCAAGTCCAGGGGGCAATCGCTGAAGCTTTCTTT.

This clonotype was detected only a few times. CDR3 loop: CSATTGVLDYGYTF. As DNA, the CDR3 is TGCAGTGCTACCACAGGGGTGTTGGACTATGGCTACACCTTC. The chain links TRBV20-1 to TRBJ1-2; 7 nucleotides align to TRBD1. From germline, CDR1 is DFQATT and CDR2 SNEGSKA (reference sequence). V shed 4 bases and J 3 bases; nucleotides not matched to a gene: 8. This CDR3 is 14 amino acids long.

The rearrangement uses TRBV28 and TRBJ2-5, with a weak D call TRBD1 (6 bases). V was clipped by 5 bases and J by 6 bases, with 22 bases between them. CDR1 is MDHEN and CDR2 is SYDVKM in the germline V gene. The CDR3 spans 16 residues. The CDR3: CASSLLGVPRGKTQYF. In nucleotides, the CDR3 is TGTGCCAGCAGTCTTCTCGGGGTCCCGAGGGGGAAGACCCAGTACTTC.

The gene calls are TRBV6-2 or TRBV6-3 and TRBJ2-1; D gene uncertain. The V end was cut by 4 bases, the J end by 4 bases, with 8 bases between. Germline lookup yields CDR1 MNHEY and CDR2 SVGEGT. CDR3 length: 13 residues. DNA of the CDR3: TGTGCCAGCAGTTTGCGGATTTACAATGAGCAGTTCTTC. Amino acid sequence: CASSLRIYNEQFF.